The entry below describes one T cell receptor (beta chain). The CDR3 length is 13 residues. Per germline, CDR1 SGHTA and CDR2 FQGNSA. The V gene lost 5 bases and the J gene lost 1 base, with 7 bases spanning the gap. Use of 60 Vbeta and 13 Jbeta primers characterized the PCR. Method: immunoSEQ multiplex PCR; TCRdb's copy keeps in-frame clones and lacks some. The table records about 180,000 clones, about 82% of them present only once. These data belong to a study of cytomegalovirus exposure and HLA in healthy donors. The J gene is TRBJ2-3, the V gene TRBV7-2, with D unresolved. The clonotype originates from a woman between 50 and 59 years old in good health and CMV-seropositive. Material for sequencing was PBMCs. The CDR3 region is CASSPPGTDTQYF. CDR3 DNA sequence: TGTGCCAGCAGCCCCCCCGGCACAGATACGCAGTATTTT. Supplemented by reference TRBV7-2 and TRBJ2-3, the full variable domain reads GAGVSQSPSNKVTEKGKDVELRCDPISGHTALYWYRQSLGQGLEFLIYFQGNSAPDKSGLPSDRFSAERTGGSVSTLTIQRTQQEDSAVYLCASSPPGTDTQYFGPGTRLTVL.